This T cell receptor beta chain was recorded in a study of radiotherapy plus CTLA-4 blockade in lung cancer listed by TCRdb under 2018. Broadly, across the study: Among the enrolled patients, approximately 18% had an objective response, and about 29% reached disease control. Study-level results and caveats: The strongest predictors of response were reported to be early dynamic shifts in blood T cell clones along with a rise in serum interferon-beta following radiation. TCR clones derived from tumors expanded in peripheral blood after treatment with radiotherapy and ipilimumab.

From a lookup of the germline V gene, CDR1 and CDR2 are SGHRS and YFSETQ. From the cysteine up to the phenylalanine, the CDR3 has a length of 18 residues. Here the CDR3 DNA is all that survives: 54 bases in frame from base 1. Trimming leaves V shorter by 2 bases and J shorter by 4 bases, with the junction holding 14 bases beyond the gene matches. Receptors were amplified or captured by the immunoSEQ multiplex PCR assay. Here the immuneACCESS table is served through TCRdb, limited to in-frame sequences with V and J called. Missing clones are a known gap in these copies; in checked studies unresolved V genes cover under half, and the rest lacks a known reason. This sample holds under 95,000 clones; under 90% were observed only once. Of the sample, 0.79% falls within the top ten clones. Focal radiation therapy combined with CTLA-4 blockade (ipilimumab) was tested in patients with chemo-refractory metastatic non-small-cell lung cancer.

On this clone itself: What this receptor recognizes is not known. The sample holds no much larger clone one base away, and base qualities are not on file.

Recombination linked TRBV5-1 to TRBJ2-2; 7 nucleotides in the junction match TRBD1. This receptor was identified in a human donor with non-small cell lung cancer who had stable disease on radiotherapy plus ipilimumab. This material consisted of peripheral blood, taken from a patient treated with radiotherapy plus ipilimumab. The sequenced DNA: TGCGCCAGCAGCTTTTACGCAACTTGGGACAGTCTCACCGGGGAGCTGTTTTTT. Its coded protein is CASSFYATWDSLTGELFF.